This T cell receptor beta chain was obtained from a study of response to subunit inactivated influenza vaccine. Worth noting for this clonotype: Antigen: not known.

This CDR3 contains 14 residues. From germline, CDR1 is LGHNA and CDR2 YNFKEQ. The V end was cut by 4 bases, the J end by 7 bases, with 13 bases between. TCRdb processed the RT-PCR reads anew with MiXCR; each CDR3 protein has one entry. This sample has hundreds of thousands of distinct CDR3 sequences, with approximately 14% found just once. Overall study results and limits: New T cells are recruited in small numbers by each seasonal influenza vaccination, according to the authors' suggestion.

The receptor comes from a man between 45 and 60 years old who received an inactivated influenza vaccine. Sequencing was performed on PBMCs from blood, taken approximately 15 days before vaccination. This sequence joins TRBV4-2 and TRBJ2-2; D unclear. CDR3: CASSPAGSGGELFF. The CDR3 region has the DNA TGTGCCAGCAGCCCCGCCGGGTCCGGCGGGGAGCTGTTTTTT.